Below, 16 T cell receptor beta chains from the same sample are listed, as sequenced in a study of T cell repertoires in cytomegalovirus infection. TCRdb ran MiXCR on the reads and lists one entry per CDR3 protein. Altogether roughly 760,000 distinct CDR3 sequences are present, less than 40% being singletons, with the ten largest covering 2.5% to 3.5%. Sequenced: PBMCs. All receptors derive from a human donor in good health (CMV status not recorded). Some clones in this sample may be carry-over from other donors' samples.

This clonotype has only a few counts. J is TRBJ2-3 and V is TRBV28; D not resolved. Germline CDR1 is MDHEN and CDR2 is SYDVKM. V gave up 4 bases and J gave up 2 bases, with 13 bases separating them. This CDR3 is built from 15 residues. The CDR3 reads CASSSSLRITDTQYF. CDR3 nucleotides: TGTGCCAGCAGTTCCTCACTAAGAATCACAGATACGCAGTATTTT.

This clonotype was observed many times. The chain combines TRBV29-1 with TRBJ1-2, with D uncertain. Trimming removed 5 bases from V and 5 bases from J, with 9 bases in between. Germline V gene lookup returns CDR1 SQVTM and CDR2 ANQGSEA. This CDR3 is built from 11 residues. The CDR3 nucleotides read TGCAGCGTTCCCGGACTATATGGCTACACCTTC. Translated: CSVPGLYGYTF.

This clonotype has a handful of counts. The rearrangement links TRBV20-1 to TRBJ2-5; D is undetermined. There are 15 residues in the CDR3. Germline CDR1 is DFQATT and CDR2 is SNEGSKA (reference sequence). Trimming took 1 base from V and 0 from J, leaving 12 bases between them. CDR3 coding DNA: TGCAGTGCTAGAGTCCCTTATCGCTACCAAGAGACCCAGTACTTC. It specifies CSARVPYRYQETQYF.

This clonotype was observed a few times. This chain connects TRBV6-1 to TRBJ2-7, with D perhaps matching TRBD2 (6 bases). Looked up from germline, CDR1 is MNHNS and CDR2 is SASEGT. V was clipped by 3 bases and J by 2 bases, with 23 bases between them. The CDR3 runs to 18 residues. The CDR3 is CASSERRVASGVPYEQYF. The CDR3, as DNA: TGTGCCAGCAGTGAGCGGCGCGTCGCGTCGGGGGTCCCCTACGAGCAGTACTTC.

The J gene is TRBJ2-6, the V gene TRBV7-3, with D unclear. This CDR3 comprises 18 residues. CDR1 and CDR2 (germline): SGHTA, FQGTGA. Between the trimmed V and J ends, which lost 4 bases and 2 bases, there was a span of 18 bases. CDR3 protein: CASSSVGRAHTGANVLTF. CDR3 nucleotides: TGTGCCAGCAGCTCCGTTGGTCGGGCGCATACTGGGGCCAACGTCCTGACTTTC. The full variable domain, completed using reference TRBV7-3 and TRBJ2-6, is GAGVSQTPSNKVTEKGKYVELRCDPISGHTALYWYRQSLGQGPEFLIYFQGTGAADDSGLPNDRFFAVRPEGSVSTLKIQRTERGDSAVYLCASSSVGRAHTGANVLTFGAGSRLTVL.

This clonotype was counted at least ten times. The chain uses TRBV7-2 and TRBJ2-3, with D hard to call. V was shortened by 5 bases and J by 1 base, with 22 bases between the two germline ends. Germline loops: CDR1 SGHTA, CDR2 FQGNSA. The CDR3 totals 18 residues. The CDR3 loop reads CASSPQSVRSTGTDTQYF. DNA of the CDR3: TGTGCCAGCAGCCCGCAATCGGTCCGATCTACTGGCACAGATACGCAGTATTTT. Looking up the rest from reference TRBV7-2 and TRBJ2-3 gives the full variable domain: GAGVSQSPSNKVTEKGKDVELRCDPISGHTALYWYRQSLGQGLEFLIYFQGNSAPDKSGLPSDRFSAERTGGSVSTLTIQRTQQEDSAVYLCASSPQSVRSTGTDTQYFGPGTRLTVL.

Remarks on this clonotype: It may be a read error: a sequence one base away is much more abundant. J is TRBJ2-1 and V is TRBV15; either TRBD1 or TRBD2 may supply D (5 bases each). Germline V gene sequence: CDR1 LNHNV, CDR2 YYDKDF (reference sequence). The CDR3 is made up of 15 amino acids. CDR3 sequence (DNA): TGTGCCACCGGGGCGGGTTCGGGCTCCTACAAGGAGCAGTTCTTC. Amino acids: CATGAGSGSYKEQFF. The full variable domain, its missing parts supplied by reference TRBV15 and TRBJ2-1, is DAMVIQNPRYQVTQFGKPVTLSCSQTLNHNVMYWYQQKSSQAPKLLFHYYDKDFNNEADTPDNFQSRRPNTSFCFLDIRSPGLGDTAMYLCATGAGSGSYKEQFFGPGTRLTVL.

The chain is built from TRBV7-8 and TRBJ1-1; no definite D call. V lost 5 bases, J lost 3 bases, and 10 bases lay in between. Germline loops: CDR1 SGHVS, CDR2 FQNEAQ. The CDR3 runs 13 residues. CDR3 DNA sequence: TGTGCCAGCAGCATCACTATGTACACTGAAGCTTTCTTT. Its translation: CASSITMYTEAFF.

This clonotype has more than one count but fewer than ten. The chain is built from TRBV7-9 and TRBJ1-3, with D tentatively TRBD1 (6 bases). CDR3 length equals 15 residues. V lost 5 bases, J lost 0 bases, and 11 bases lay in between. Germline V gives CDR1 SEHNR, CDR2 FQNEAQ (reference sequence). The CDR3 sequence: CASSPGQISGNTIYF. The DNA of the CDR3 is TGTGCCAGCAGCCCAGGACAGATCTCTGGAAACACCATATATTTT.

This clonotype was found a few times. The V call is TRBV12-3 or TRBV12-4, the J call TRBJ2-6; no clear D gene. V lost 11 bases and J 0 bases, leaving 17 bases between the germline ends. The CDR3 is 16 residues long. CDR3 residues: CAVWSEVLSGANVLTF. The CDR3 DNA is TGTGCCGTGTGGTCAGAGGTGCTCTCTGGGGCCAACGTCCTGACTTTC.

The V call is TRBV7-2, the J call TRBJ2-1; no definite D call. The CDR3 runs to 13 residues. The germline V gene has CDR1 SGHTA and CDR2 FQGNSA. The V and J ends lost 2 bases and 5 bases respectively, with 7 bases between them. CDR3 region: CASSLLENNEQFF. The DNA of the CDR3 is TGTGCCAGCAGCTTATTAGAAAACAATGAGCAGTTCTTC.

J is TRBJ2-2 and V is TRBV19; TRBD2 agrees at 8 bases. This CDR3 has 18 residues. V lost 4 bases to trimming and J lost 4 bases; unmatched junction nucleotides: 14. Germline values: CDR1 LNHDA, CDR2 SQIVND (reference sequence). CDR3 in amino acids: CASSTRGPGGGSTGELFF. CDR3 coding DNA: TGTGCCAGTAGTACCCGAGGGCCCGGGGGGGGAAGCACCGGGGAGCTGTTTTTT.

The chain combines TRBV9 with TRBJ1-2, with D perhaps matching TRBD1 (6 bases). Germline V gene lookup returns CDR1 SGDLS and CDR2 YYNGEE. The CDR3 contains 15 residues. V was pared by 3 bases and J by 6 bases, with 18 bases between. Here the CDR3 DNA reads TGTGCCAGCAGCGGGGGACATCGGGCGGGAAATGGCTACACCTTC. Residues: CASSGGHRAGNGYTF. Full variable domain (outside the CDR3, taken from reference TRBV9 and TRBJ1-2): DSGVTQTPKHLITATGQRVTLRCSPRSGDLSVYWYQQSLDQGLQFLIQYYNGEERAKGNILERFSAQQFPDLHSELNLSSLELGDSALYFCASSGGHRAGNGYTFGSGTRLTVV.

The chain combines TRBV7-6 with TRBJ1-1, with D perhaps TRBD1 (5 bases). Germline V gene lookup returns CDR1 SGHVS and CDR2 FNYEAQ. V lost 2 bases and J 5 bases, leaving 12 bases between the germline ends. The CDR3 runs to 14 residues. CDR3 DNA sequence: TGTGCCAGCAGCTTACAGGGCCCACCGACTGAAGCTTTCTTT. It yields the protein CASSLQGPPTEAFF.

In this sample, this clonotype turned up a few times. One end of the junction fails to match germline, which may point to a read error. The CDR3 sequence: CASSQGTNQAQHF. The CDR3 coding sequence is TGCGCCAGCAGCCAAGGAACCAATCAGGCCCAGCATTTT. This sequence joins TRBV4-1 and TRBJ1-5; D not resolved. Germline V gives CDR1 MGHRA, CDR2 YSYEKL. The CDR3 covers 13 residues.

The rearrangement links TRBV19 to TRBJ1-6; TRBD1 might be the D (6 bases). V gave up 2 bases and J gave up 10 bases, with 12 bases separating them. CDR1 is LNHDA and CDR2 is SQIVND in the germline V gene (reference sequence). The CDR3 runs 14 residues. CDR3 sequence: CASSIRGAWSPLHF. The DNA of the CDR3 is TGTGCCAGTAGTATACGGGGGGCATGGTCACCCCTCCACTTT.